This T cell receptor beta chain was captured by sequencing in a study of circulating and synovial CD4+ cells in juvenile arthritis. This clone has a single count. Its antigen is undetermined. This table comes from immunoSEQ multiplex PCR, and its TCRdb copy is limited to in-frame clones, with some not included. This table holds fewer than 40,000 clones, roughly 95% found once. Broader study findings: Traditional Vbeta family usage analysis missed the pathogenic-like versus bulk difference. Bulk blood CD4 repertoires were more diverse than these. Measured synovium overlap likely understates the true shared repertoire.

This CDR3 is 14 amino acids long. Per germline, CDR1 MDHEN and CDR2 SYDVKM. V gave up 2 bases and J gave up 3 bases; unmatched junction bases: 3. Sequencing was carried out using CD4+ T cells from blood. V usage is TRBV28 and J usage is TRBJ2-7; 8 bases are a match to TRBD2. This receptor was taken from a human donor with juvenile idiopathic arthritis. The CDR3, as DNA: TGTGCCAGCAGTTTAAAGAGCGGGAGCTACGAGCAGTACTTC. Amino acids: CASSLKSGSYEQYF.